Shown below are 5 T cell receptor beta chains from a single sample sequenced in a study of T cell clonotyping in hematopoietic cell transplantation. Some clones are missing from TCRdb's copy, which holds only in-frame ones; the method was immunoSEQ multiplex PCR. Of about 41,000 clones in the sample, roughly 85% were seen once. Time point in this sample: recipient sample about 28 days before transplant, after cytoreduction. The sample here was peripheral blood mononuclear cells, taken before stem cell transplant. These receptors originate from a man aged 55 to 70 with myelodysplastic syndrome. Some clones in this sample may be carry-over from other donors' samples.

The V gene is TRBV5-6, the J gene TRBJ2-7, with 8 bases fitting TRBD1. V shed 5 bases, J shed 1 base, and the junction held 5 bases outside the gene matches. Germline CDR1 and CDR2: SGHDT and YYEEEE. This CDR3 region has 14 residues. The CDR3 DNA sequence: TGTGCCAGCAGACCAGGACAGGGATCCTACGAGCAGTACTTC. Protein: CASRPGQGSYEQYF.

CDR3: CASSPRYGTFQGNTIYF. The DNA for the CDR3 is TGTGCCAGCAGCCCTCGCTACGGGACGTTCCAAGGAAACACCATATATTTT. V is TRBV9 and J is TRBJ1-3; maybe TRBD1 (5 bases). V was pared by 4 bases and J by 4 bases, with 21 bases between. This CDR3 is built from 17 residues. Germline CDR1 and CDR2: SGDLS and YYNGEE.

The chain has TRBV18 and TRBJ2-1; 7 bases match TRBD2. Per the germline V gene, CDR1 is KGHSH and CDR2 is LQKENI. The CDR3 is 16 residues long. V lost 3 bases, J lost 3 bases, and 8 bases stayed unmatched. The CDR3 DNA reads as TGTGCCAGCTCACCCTGGGGAGGGGTAAACTACAATGAGCAGTTCTTC. Amino acids: CASSPWGGVNYNEQFF. Complete variable domain (other parts from reference TRBV18 and TRBJ2-1): NAGVMQNPRHLVRRRGQEARLRCSPMKGHSHVYWYRQLPEEGLKFMVYLQKENIIDESGMPKERFSAEFPKEGPSILRIQQVVRGDSAAYFCASSPWGGVNYNEQFFGPGTRLTVL.

By proportion, this clone is medium-sized. Written as DNA, the CDR3 is TGTGCCAGCAGACCCGACAGAAATCAGCCCCAGCATTTT. Translated, it gives CASRPDRNQPQHF. V and J are TRBV6-5 and TRBJ1-5; D perhaps matches TRBD1 (5 bases). This CDR3 contains 13 residues. Germline CDR1 MNHEY, CDR2 SVGAGI. Trimming took 6 bases from V and 4 from J, leaving 10 bases between them.

This clone was picked up one time. This rearrangement joins TRBV19 to TRBJ1-2; no reliable D call. Trimming pared 5 bases from V and 7 bases from J, leaving 14 bases between. CDR1 is LNHDA and CDR2 is SQIVND in the germline V gene (reference sequence). CDR3 size: 13 residues. DNA of the CDR3: TGTGCCAGTAGTTATCCCGGCGCAGTTGGCTACACCTTC. Protein: CASSYPGAVGYTF. Based on the CDR3 plus reference TRBV19 and TRBJ1-2, the full variable domain is DGGITQSPKYLFRKEGQNVTLSCEQNLNHDAMYWYRQDPGQGLRLIYYSQIVNDFQKGDIAEGYSVSREKKESFPLTVTSAQKNPTAFYLCASSYPGAVGYTFGSGTRLTVV.